This T cell receptor beta chain was captured by sequencing in a study of identical twins. Findings and caveats of the study: Insertions were fewer in abundant cord blood beta clonotypes, whereas memory repertoires showed none of this pattern.

TCRdb re-analysed the 5' RACE reads in MiXCR, keeping a single row per CDR3 protein. This sample yields about 690,000 distinct CDR3 sequences, of which 5.5% to 6.5% are seen a single time; roughly 2% belongs to the top ten. Turning to this clonotype: The antigen is undetermined.

Germline values: CDR1 DFQATT, CDR2 SNEGSKA (reference sequence). J lost 10 bases, V lost 6 bases, and 5 bases had no gene match. This CDR3 is 13 amino acids long. This receptor was identified in a man in his late teens or twenties in good health. The source material was naive T cells sorted from blood. The chain is built from TRBV20-1 and TRBJ2-1; 14 bases match TRBD2. The CDR3, as DNA: TGCAGTGCCGGACTAGCGGGAGGTGAAGAGCAGTTCTTC. It specifies CSAGLAGGEEQFF.